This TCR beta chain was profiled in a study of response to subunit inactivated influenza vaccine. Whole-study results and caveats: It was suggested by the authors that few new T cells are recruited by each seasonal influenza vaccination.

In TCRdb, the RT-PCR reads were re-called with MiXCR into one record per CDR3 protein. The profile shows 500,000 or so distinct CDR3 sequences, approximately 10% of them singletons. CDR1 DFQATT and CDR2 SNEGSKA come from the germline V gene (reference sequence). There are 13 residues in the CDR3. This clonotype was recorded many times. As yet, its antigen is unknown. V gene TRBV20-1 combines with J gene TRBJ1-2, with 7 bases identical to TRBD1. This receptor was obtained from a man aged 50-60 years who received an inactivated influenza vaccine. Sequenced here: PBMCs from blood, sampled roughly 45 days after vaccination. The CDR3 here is CRATGNPNYGYTF. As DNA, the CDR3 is TGCAGGGCGACAGGGAACCCTAACTATGGCTACACCTTC.